This TCR beta chain comes out of a study of radiation and T cells in renal cell carcinoma. In regard to this clone: Its specificity is unknown.

CDR3 length equals 15 residues. Germline-derived CDR1 and CDR2 are SSHAT and FNYEAQ (reference sequence). V was trimmed by 2 bases and J by 6 bases, leaving 17 bases between them. Time point meaning: blood 2 weeks post-SBRT. Treatment here: 15 Gy SBRT to primary tumor, nephrectomy 4 weeks later. The patient's renal cell carcinoma had clear cell pathology. Study findings and constraints: From baseline, blood top tumor clonotypes peaked at 2 weeks post-radiation.

Assay: immunoSEQ multiplex PCR; the TCRdb copy retains only in-frame clones and omits some. The sample contains some 58,000 clones, around 76% of which appear only once. V usage is TRBV7-7 and J usage is TRBJ2-7; D possibly corresponds to TRBD2 (5 bases). This specimen consisted of blood, obtained from a patient whose treatment included radiotherapy and nephrectomy. The TCR was taken from a man in his sixties with renal cell carcinoma. CDR3 residues: CASSLSPGLMGEQYF. The DNA of the CDR3 is TGTGCCAGCAGCTTATCTCCTGGACTGATGGGCGAGCAGTACTTC. Variable domain in full (rest from reference TRBV7-7 and TRBJ2-7): GAGVSQSPRYKVTKRGQDVTLRCDPISSHATLYWYQQALGQGPEFLTYFNYEAQPDKSGLPSDRFSAERPEGSISTLTIQRTEQRDSAMYRCASSLSPGLMGEQYFGPGTRLTVT.